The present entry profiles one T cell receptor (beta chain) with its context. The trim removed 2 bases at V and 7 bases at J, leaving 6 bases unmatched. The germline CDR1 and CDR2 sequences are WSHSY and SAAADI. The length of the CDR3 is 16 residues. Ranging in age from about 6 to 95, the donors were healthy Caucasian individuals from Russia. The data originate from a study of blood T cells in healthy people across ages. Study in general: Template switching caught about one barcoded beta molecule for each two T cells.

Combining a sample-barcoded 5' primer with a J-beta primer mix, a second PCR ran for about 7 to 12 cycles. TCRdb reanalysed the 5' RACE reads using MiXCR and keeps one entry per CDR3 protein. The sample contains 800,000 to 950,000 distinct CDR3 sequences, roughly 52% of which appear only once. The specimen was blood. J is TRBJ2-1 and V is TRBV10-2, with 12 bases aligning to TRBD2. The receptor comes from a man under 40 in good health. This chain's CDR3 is CASSEVPSGGANEQFF. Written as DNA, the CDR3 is TGCGCCAGCAGTGAGGTCCCTAGCGGGGGGGCTAATGAGCAGTTCTTC.